Listed below are T cell receptor beta chains from one sample, sequenced in a study of Tregs in tolerant kidney transplant recipients. The repertoire was sequenced with immunoSEQ multiplex PCR; TCRdb's copy has only in-frame clones and lacks some. Seen here are more than 90,000 clones, roughly 92% observed once, and the top ten hold approximately 0.59%. Sequenced material: CD4+ T cells from blood. The origin of the receptors is a human donor in good health. The CDR3 runs from the conserved cysteine through the conserved F or W.

cdr3_aa,v_call,j_call
CASSVAVAGGVYEQFF,TRBV9,TRBJ2-1
CASSLRELNTEAFF,TRBV2,TRBJ1-1
CASSLGGITEAFF,TRBV7-2,TRBJ1-1
CASSELPVPRYTF,TRBV6-1,TRBJ1-2
CASSDPPGGPTDTQYF,TRBV9,TRBJ2-3
CASSPGGSSYEQYF,TRBV4-2,TRBJ2-7
CAQPNGLASSYNEQFF,TRBV7-2,TRBJ2-1
CASSTRGQGAGANVLTF,TRBV7-9,TRBJ2-6
CASSLFVSPMNTEAFF,TRBV5-6,TRBJ1-1
CASTLALMNTEAFF,TRBV2,TRBJ1-1
CASRNAGGPGTQYF,TRBV2,TRBJ2-5
CASSLERRAARGSPLHF,TRBV7-6,TRBJ1-6
CASSIVGRGPYEQYF,TRBV19,TRBJ2-7
CASSYSSGGETQYF,TRBV6-5,TRBJ2-5
CASSESGRGNQPQHF,TRBV19,TRBJ1-5
CASSFHLYGYTF,TRBV28,TRBJ1-2
CASSLWDNEQFF,TRBV5-4,TRBJ2-1
CASSFGSPRETQYF,TRBV5-8,TRBJ2-5
CASSGSPDTEAFF,TRBV2,TRBJ1-1
CASSIRHSGSSLYEQYF,TRBV19,TRBJ2-7
CASSPGTGSSYNEQFF,TRBV18,TRBJ2-1
CASSLKGSGSYEQYF,TRBV7-3,TRBJ2-7
CASSSHTESYEQYF,TRBV5-1,TRBJ2-7
CASSLAEAGISYNEQFF,TRBV7-9,TRBJ2-1
CSVPRTSEDNEQFF,TRBV29-1,TRBJ2-1
CTSSREFPDGYTF,TRBV1,TRBJ1-2
CASSRDGMETQYF,TRBV18,TRBJ2-5
CASSVAGGWEKLFF,TRBV9,TRBJ1-4
CASSQDGFSGSGGSPLHF,TRBV4-1,TRBJ1-6
CASSLGRLGANVLTF,TRBV11-2,TRBJ2-6
CASRETEVQETQYF,TRBV2,TRBJ2-5